This entry describes one TCR beta chain. This entry is derived from a study of OX40 agonist ivuxolimab in advanced cancers. Study information: Partial responses occurred in three patients (one hepatocellular carcinoma, two cutaneous melanoma).

The CDR3 consists of 16 residues. Germline loops: CDR1 SGHTA, CDR2 FQGNSA. V was shortened by 6 bases and J by 1 base, with 15 bases between the two germline ends. TCRdb's copy holds only in-frame clones and misses some; the assay was immunoSEQ multiplex PCR. This sample has some 19,000 clones, with around four fifths found just once. The V call is TRBV7-2, the J call TRBJ2-2, with D perhaps TRBD2 (5 bases). This specimen consisted of CD4+ or CD8+ T cells sorted from blood, obtained in a trial of the OX40 agonist ivuxolimab. This TCR was sampled from an adult with an advanced solid tumor such as melanoma, head and neck, liver or kidney cancer. CDR3 bases: TGTGCCAGCAGTCCCTGGGAGACCCTGAACACCGGGGAGCTGTTTTTT. Protein product: CASSPWETLNTGELFF.